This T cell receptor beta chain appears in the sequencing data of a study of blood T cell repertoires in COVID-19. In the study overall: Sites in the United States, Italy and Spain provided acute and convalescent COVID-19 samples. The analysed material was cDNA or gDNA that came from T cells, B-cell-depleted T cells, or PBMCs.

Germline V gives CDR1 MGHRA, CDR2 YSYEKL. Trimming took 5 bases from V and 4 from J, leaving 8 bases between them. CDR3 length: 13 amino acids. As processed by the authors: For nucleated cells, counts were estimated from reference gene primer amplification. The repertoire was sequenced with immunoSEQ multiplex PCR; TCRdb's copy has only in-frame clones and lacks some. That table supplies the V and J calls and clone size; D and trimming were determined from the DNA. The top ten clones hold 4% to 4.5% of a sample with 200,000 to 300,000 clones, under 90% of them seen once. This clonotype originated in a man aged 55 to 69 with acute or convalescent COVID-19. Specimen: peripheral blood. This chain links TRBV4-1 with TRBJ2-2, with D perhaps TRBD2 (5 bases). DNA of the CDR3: TGCGCCAGCAGCGACGCGGGCACCGGGGAGCTGTTTTTT. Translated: CASSDAGTGELFF.